The sequence of this TCR beta chain was determined in a study of T cell repertoires in cytomegalovirus infection. This clonotype was found once. TCRdb redid the calling of the reads with MiXCR, one entry per CDR3 protein. This sample has 200,000 or so distinct CDR3 sequences, with under 30% found just once. The CDR3 runs to 13 residues. Trimming stripped 0 bases from V and 3 bases from J, with 6 bases between. The V gene's germline CDR1 is MGHRA and CDR2 YSYEKL. V is TRBV4-1 and J is TRBJ2-7; D is uncertain. Material: PBMCs. The sequence derives from a human donor in good health (CMV status not recorded). Some clones in this sample may be carry-over from other donors' samples. The CDR3 DNA follows: TGCGCCAGCAGCCAAGAGCGCATCTACGAGCAGTACTTC. Its translation: CASSQERIYEQYF.